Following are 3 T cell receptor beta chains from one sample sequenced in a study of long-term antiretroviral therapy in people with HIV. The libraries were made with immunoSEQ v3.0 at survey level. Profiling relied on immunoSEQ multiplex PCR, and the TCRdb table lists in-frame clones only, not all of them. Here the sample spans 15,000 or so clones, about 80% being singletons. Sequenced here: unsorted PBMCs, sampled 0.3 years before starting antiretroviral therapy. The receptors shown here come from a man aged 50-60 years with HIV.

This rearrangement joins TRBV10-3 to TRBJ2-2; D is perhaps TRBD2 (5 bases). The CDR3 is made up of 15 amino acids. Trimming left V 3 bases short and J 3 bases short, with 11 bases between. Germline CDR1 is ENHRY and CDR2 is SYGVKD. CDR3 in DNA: TGTGCCATCAGTGAATCGGGGTGGGACACCGGGGAGCTGTTTTTT. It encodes CAISESGWDTGELFF.

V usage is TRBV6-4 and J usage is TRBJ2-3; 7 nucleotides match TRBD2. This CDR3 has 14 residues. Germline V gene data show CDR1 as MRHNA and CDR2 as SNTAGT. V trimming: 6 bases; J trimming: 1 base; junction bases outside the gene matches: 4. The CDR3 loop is CASSLAGGTDTQYF. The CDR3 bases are TGTGCCAGCAGCCTTGCGGGGGGCACAGATACGCAGTATTTT.

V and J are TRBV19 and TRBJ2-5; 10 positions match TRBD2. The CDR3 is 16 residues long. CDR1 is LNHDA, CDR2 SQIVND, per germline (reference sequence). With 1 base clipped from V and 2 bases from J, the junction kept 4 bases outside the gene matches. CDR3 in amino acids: CASSIGSGGGQETQYF. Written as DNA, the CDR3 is TGTGCCAGTAGTATAGGGAGCGGGGGGGGGCAAGAGACCCAGTACTTC. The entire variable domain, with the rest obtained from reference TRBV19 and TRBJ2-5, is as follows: DGGITQSPKYLFRKEGQNVTLSCEQNLNHDAMYWYRQDPGQGLRLIYYSQIVNDFQKGDIAEGYSVSREKKESFPLTVTSAQKNPTAFYLCASSIGSGGGQETQYFGPGTRLLVL.